Listed below are T cell receptor beta chains from one sample, sequenced in a study of technical replicates of blood from a handful of donors. Only in-frame clones appear in the TCRdb table, and some are missing; sequencing was by immunoSEQ multiplex PCR. The repertoire holds about 73,000 clones, with around 93% as singletons. The sample consisted of T cells isolated from PBMCs. Receptors were obtained from a human donor in good health. The CDR3 runs from the conserved cysteine through the conserved F or W. D genes are given only for firm matches. The listing skips clone size in some rows; elsewhere it reads once, few, many or a size class.

abundance | j_gene | d_gene | v_gene | CDR3aa | CDR3nt
NA | TRBJ2-3 | NA | TRBV10-3 | CAISESLGPSTDTQYF | TGTGCCATCAGTGAGTCGTTGGGCCCAAGCACAGATACGCAGTATTTT
NA | TRBJ2-3 | TRBD1 | TRBV6-4 | CASSDSMGQDISDTQYF | TGTGCCAGCAGTGACTCGATGGGACAGGACATCTCAGATACGCAGTATTTT
NA | TRBJ2-7 | TRBD2 | TRBV11-3 | CASSLSREAYEQYF | TGTGCCAGCAGCTTGAGCCGGGAGGCCTACGAGCAGTACTTC
NA | TRBJ1-2 | TRBD1 | TRBV18 | CASSQGQGDLGYTF | TGTGCCAGCTCACAGGGACAGGGGGATTTAGGCTACACCTTC
once | TRBJ1-2 | NA | TRBV7-6 | CASSFSNSPYYGYTF | TGTGCCAGCAGCTTTTCGAACAGTCCTTATTATGGCTACACCTTC
NA | TRBJ2-1 | NA | TRBV9 | CASSADTGGDEQFF | TGTGCCAGCAGCGCTGATACAGGGGGGGATGAGCAGTTCTTC
NA | TRBJ2-7 | TRBD1 | TRBV6-6 | CASSPRDRPYEQYF | TGTGCCAGCAGTCCCCGGGACAGACCCTACGAGCAGTACTTC
NA | TRBJ2-3 | TRBD2 | TRBV10-1 | CASSDHSGGRQQYF | TGCGCCAGCAGTGACCATAGCGGGGGGCGCCAGCAGTATTTT
NA | TRBJ2-1 | NA | TRBV9 | CASSVSGEYNEQFF | TGTGCCAGCAGCGTGTCGGGGGAATACAATGAGCAGTTCTTC
NA | TRBJ2-5 | NA | TRBV30 | CAWSRGSGQETQYF | TGTGCCTGGAGCCGGGGGTCGGGGCAAGAGACCCAGTACTTC
NA | TRBJ2-7 | TRBD2 | TRBV6-6 | CATLAGEGWGEQYF | TGTGCCACCCTAGCGGGAGAGGGATGGGGCGAGCAGTACTTC
NA | TRBJ2-1 | NA | TRBV19 | CASSPRGGAAYNEQFF | TGTGCCAGTAGTCCCCGAGGGGGGGCCGCCTACAATGAGCAGTTCTTC
NA | TRBJ1-1 | NA | TRBV9 | CASSTRGGEGTEAFF | TGTGCCAGCAGCACCCGAGGGGGGGAGGGGACTGAAGCTTTCTTT
NA | TRBJ2-7 | NA | TRBV6-6 | CASRAPDKQYF | TGTGCCAGCAGGGCTCCGGACAAGCAGTACTTC
NA | TRBJ1-4 | NA | TRBV7-6 | CASSLGRNGEKLFF | TGTGCCAGCAGCCTGGGGAGGAATGGGGAAAAACTGTTTTTT
NA | TRBJ2-1 | TRBD2 | TRBV10-3 | CAISESIAGEGNEQFF | TGTGCCATCAGTGAGTCGATAGCGGGAGAAGGCAATGAGCAGTTCTTC
NA | TRBJ2-1 | TRBD2 | TRBV28 | CASTNKKPGLADYNEQFF | TGTGCCAGCACCAACAAGAAACCGGGACTAGCGGATTACAATGAGCAGTTCTTC
NA | TRBJ2-3 | NA | TRBV27 | CASSLQAAIPIYNTQYF | TGTGCCAGCAGTTTACAGGCTGCGATTCCAATATACAATACGCAGTATTTT
NA | TRBJ1-1 | TRBD1 | TRBV5-4 | CASSSWETGRTEAFF | TGTGCCAGCAGCTCTTGGGAGACAGGGAGGACTGAAGCTTTCTTT
once | TRBJ1-6 | NA | TRBV6-4 | CASSDTDSSYNSPLHF | TGTGCCAGCAGTGACACGGACAGCTCCTATAATTCACCCCTCCACTTT
NA | TRBJ2-7 | TRBD1 | TRBV7-9 | CASTLLRTGAYEQYF | TGTGCCAGCACCCTCCTGCGGACAGGGGCCTACGAGCAGTACTTC
NA | TRBJ2-7 | TRBD1 | TRBV11-2 | CASSNTAGTDAYEQYF | TGTGCCAGCAGCAATACTGCCGGGACAGACGCCTACGAGCAGTACTTC
NA | TRBJ1-4 | TRBD1 | TRBV5-1 | CASSFGQDNEKLFF | TGCGCCAGCAGCTTCGGACAGGATAATGAAAAACTGTTTTTT
NA | TRBJ1-5 | NA | TRBV5-6 | CASSLRRGNQPQHF | TGTGCCAGCAGTCTCCGACGGGGCAATCAGCCCCAGCATTTT
few | TRBJ1-1 | TRBD1 | TRBV7-6 | CASSLLPGQGDAEAFF | TGTGCCAGCAGCCTCCTTCCAGGACAGGGGGACGCTGAAGCTTTCTTT
NA | TRBJ2-1 | TRBD1 | TRBV11-3 | CASSLGDRGLPGEQFF | TGTGCCAGCAGCTTGGGGGACAGGGGGCTACCGGGTGAGCAGTTCTTC
NA | TRBJ1-1 | NA | TRBV7-9 | CASSPTTGLVEAFF | TGTGCCAGCAGCCCTACGACAGGTTTGGTTGAAGCTTTCTTT